Below are 10 T cell receptor beta chains sequenced from a single sample in a study of kidney transplant recipient with SARS-CoV-2 infection. TCRdb fed the reads into MiXCR, producing one record per CDR3 protein. The sample carries fewer than 250,000 distinct CDR3 sequences, around 26% recorded once. Sequences were derived from a blood sample, sampled at baseline and on roughly day 110 from a kidney transplant recipient. The receptors stem from a young adult male patient who had COVID-19 and was a kidney transplant recipient. The graft donor may have given rise to some T cells.

With respect to this clonotype: A read error is possible here, since a much larger clone lies one base away. The chain joins TRBV11-2 to TRBJ2-4; no clear D gene. Matching the DNA end better, TRBJ2-7 makes the J call doubtful. CDR1 is SGHAT, CDR2 FQNNGV, per germline. The CDR3 runs to 17 residues. CDR3 nucleotide sequence: TGTGCCAGCAGCTTTATTAAAATACTGGGTACAGTGGACGAGCAGTACTTC. This codes for CASSFIKILGTVDEQYF.

There are many counts of this clonotype. The chain joins TRBV13 to TRBJ2-5; D assignment may be TRBD1 or TRBD2 (5 bases each). Germline V gene sequence: CDR1 PRHDT, CDR2 FYEKMQ (reference sequence). The CDR3 spans 15 residues. V gave up 5 bases and J gave up 0 bases, with 13 bases separating them. The CDR3 spells CASSPKGPNQETQYF. CDR3 nucleotide sequence: TGTGCCAGCAGCCCTAAGGGACCGAACCAAGAGACCCAGTACTTC.

This clonotype was found many times. The V and J genes are TRBV6-2 or TRBV6-3 and TRBJ2-7; 12 nucleotides agree with TRBD2. CDR1 MNHEY and CDR2 SVGEGT come from the germline V gene. The CDR3 runs 20 residues. V was pared by 0 bases and J by 3 bases, with 15 bases of the junction left unmatched. DNA for the CDR3: TGTGCCAGCAGTTACTCGATCGCCACTAGCGGGGGGAGACTCCACTACGAGCAGTACTTC. Protein product: CASSYSIATSGGRLHYEQYF.

This clonotype occurred a few times. The chain links TRBV20-1 to TRBJ2-1; D uncertain. Germline lookup yields CDR1 DFQATT and CDR2 SNEGSKA (reference sequence). The CDR3 is 15 residues long. Trimming took off 4 bases at V and 0 bases at J, with 13 bases between the two ends. CDR3 bases: TGCAGTGCTATCTCCCTCTGGGCCTCCTACAATGAGCAGTTCTTC. This encodes CSAISLWASYNEQFF.

As concerns this clonotype: A read error may explain this, as a much larger clone is one base away. This chain joins TRBV9 and TRBJ1-1, with 7 bases that match TRBD1. The J segment lost 5 bases and the V segment lost 0 bases, leaving 13 bases of the junction unmatched. The CDR3 spans 17 residues. Germline V gene lookup returns CDR1 SGDLS and CDR2 YYNGEE. The CDR3 nucleotides read TGTGCCAGCAGCGTAGAGGACAGGCCTCCCGGGCGTACTGAAGCTTTCTTT. Translated, it gives CASSVEDRPPGRTEAFF.

As concerns this clonotype: This may be a read error, as it is one base from a much larger clone. V and J are TRBV9 and TRBJ1-1; D remains unclear. V was pared by 0 bases and J by 5 bases, with 8 bases between. This CDR3 has 13 residues. CDR1 SGDLS and CDR2 YYNGEE come from the germline V gene. The CDR3 DNA reads as TGTGCCAGCAGCGTAGGGGTAGGGACTGAAGCTTTCTTT. Translating gives CASSVGVGTEAFF.

This clonotype was recorded many times. The rearrangement joins TRBV6-5 to TRBJ1-2; possibly TRBD1 for D (5 bases). The CDR3 has 14 residues. Germline loops: CDR1 MNHEY, CDR2 SVGAGI. V shed 5 bases and J shed 4 bases, with 14 bases lying between them. This CDR3 is CASSPNRNLYGYTF. CDR3 sequence (DNA): TGTGCCAGCAGTCCTAACAGGAACCTCTATGGCTACACCTTC.

This clonotype was seen ten or more times. This CDR3 reads CASSYSGNTIYF. The CDR3 bases are TGCGCCAGCAGCTACTCTGGAAACACCATATATTTT. This chain connects TRBV5-1 to TRBJ1-3, with no clear D. Germline V lookup: CDR1 SGHRS, CDR2 YFSETQ. V was shortened by 3 bases and J by 0 bases, with 1 base between the two germline ends. The CDR3 consists of 12 residues.

The chain couples TRBV30 to TRBJ1-5, with D perhaps matching TRBD1 (5 bases). The CDR3 sequence is 16 residues long. Germline V CDR1 and CDR2: GTSNPN, SVGIG (reference sequence). V was cut by 2 bases and J by 0 bases, with 14 bases left in between. The CDR3, as DNA: TGTGCCTGGAGTTCCCAGGGTAGCTATAGCAATCAGCCCCAGCATTTT. This codes for CAWSSQGSYSNQPQHF.

This clonotype was observed at least ten times. This chain links TRBV4-3 with TRBJ1-6, with TRBD1 matching over 7 bases. Germline V lookup: CDR1 LGHNA, CDR2 YSLEER. The CDR3 has 14 residues. Losses at the gene ends were 2 bases for V and 6 bases for J; bases not matched to a gene: 1. The CDR3 nucleotides read TGCGCCAGCAGCCAAAGGGACAGTAATTCACCCCTCCACTTT. Residues: CASSQRDSNSPLHF.